This TCR beta chain was retrieved from a study of blood T cell repertoires in COVID-19. On the study more broadly: Some COVID-19 samples were acute and others convalescent; all came from the United States, Italy and Spain.

Original processing methods: Reference gene primer amplification gave nucleated cell count estimates. The table came from immunoSEQ multiplex PCR; TCRdb's copy has only in-frame clones and leaves some out. V and J calls and clone size come straight from that table; D and trimming were deduced from the DNA. Here the sample spans over 300,000 clones, around 89% being singletons. Which cohort a participant joined came from the clinical history participants gave. The V and J ends lost 0 bases and 3 bases, in that order; junction bases with no gene match: 6. The CDR3 has 16 amino acids. CDR1 is SGDLS, CDR2 YYNGEE, per germline. About this clone: The identical CDR3 is also encoded by other nucleotide sequences in the sample.

This rearrangement joins TRBV9 to TRBJ2-1; 7 nucleotides align to TRBD2. The sample comprised PBMCs or T cells enriched from blood (not recorded which). The source of this sequence is a woman in her 30s with acute COVID-19. The CDR3, as DNA: TGTGCCAGCAGCGTAGGAGGGCGGGGGAGCTACAATGAGCAGTTCTTC. This encodes CASSVGGRGSYNEQFF. Complete variable domain (other parts from reference TRBV9 and TRBJ2-1): DSGVTQTPKHLITATGQRVTLRCSPRSGDLSVYWYQQSLDQGLQFLIQYYNGEERAKGNILERFSAQQFPDLHSELNLSSLELGDSALYFCASSVGGRGSYNEQFFGPGTRLTVL.